Below, 12 T cell receptor beta chains from the same sample are listed, as sequenced in a study of siplizumab effects on memory and regulatory T cells. TCRdb keeps only in-frame clones here, not all; method: immunoSEQ multiplex PCR. Among around 100,000 clones, 94% were seen once, and the ten largest hold 1% to 1.5%. The sample comprised non-Treg CD4+ T cells sorted from blood. Receptors were obtained from a human donor in good health.

The CDR3 DNA follows: TGTGCCAGCACATCTTTGGATATGAACACTGAAGCTTTCTTT. It encodes CASTSLDMNTEAFF. V is TRBV6-1 and J is TRBJ1-1, with D hard to call. Trimming took off 7 bases at V and 0 bases at J, with 12 bases between the two ends. This CDR3 contains 14 residues. Looked up from germline, CDR1 is MNHNS and CDR2 is SASEGT.

V and J are TRBV14 and TRBJ1-3; D gene ambiguous. V shed 0 bases and J shed 5 bases, with 8 bases lying between them. This CDR3 has 14 amino acids. The germline V gene encodes CDR1 SGHDN and CDR2 FVKESK. The CDR3 is CASSQDSGRNTIYF. The CDR3 DNA sequence: TGTGCCAGCAGCCAAGATTCGGGCCGAAACACCATATATTTT.

This clone appeared once. The CDR3 region is CASTDIYSNQPQHF. The CDR3 bases are TGTGCCAGTACTGACATTTATAGCAATCAGCCCCAGCATTTT. V gene TRBV19 combines with J gene TRBJ1-5; unclear D gene. The germline gives CDR1 LNHDA, CDR2 SQIVND (reference sequence). Between the trimmed V and J ends, which lost 7 bases and 0 bases, there was a span of 10 bases. CDR3 length equals 14 residues.

This clone was recorded a few times. The chain combines TRBV19 with TRBJ2-7, with TRBD2 matching over 10 bases. CDR1 and CDR2 (germline): LNHDA, SQIVND (reference sequence). V gave up 7 bases and J gave up 3 bases; unmatched junction bases: 6. The CDR3 length is 14 residues. Here the CDR3 reads CASNPGTSDYEQYF. The CDR3 DNA sequence: TGTGCCAGTAACCCCGGGACTAGCGACTACGAGCAGTACTTC.

The chain links TRBV2 to TRBJ2-2; no definite D call. The CDR3 has 11 residues. Germline values: CDR1 SNHLY, CDR2 FYNNEI. Trimming took off 3 bases at V and 6 bases at J, with 2 bases between the two ends. The CDR3 DNA follows: TGTGCCAGCAGTGAGGCCGGGGAGCTGTTTTTT. This sequence encodes CASSEAGELFF.

This chain joins TRBV5-1 and TRBJ2-3; D is uncertain. Trimming left V 4 bases short and J 6 bases short, with 24 bases between. Germline V gene sequence: CDR1 SGHRS, CDR2 YFSETQ. The CDR3 consists of 17 residues. CDR3 nucleotide sequence: TGCGCCAGCAGCCAAAAAATCGGACCCCATCTGGAGGATACGCAGTATTTT. This sequence encodes CASSQKIGPHLEDTQYF.

The genes are TRBV4-1 and TRBJ2-5; D might be TRBD2 (5 bases). The CDR3 loop spans 15 amino acids. With 1 base removed from V and 1 base from J, the gap between germline ends came to 10 bases. Germline-derived CDR1 and CDR2 are MGHRA and YSYEKL. The CDR3 nucleotides are TGCGCCAGCAGCCAAGTTTCAGGACTCCAAGAGACCCAGTACTTC. Its translation: CASSQVSGLQETQYF.

The chain recombines TRBV21-1 with TRBJ1-4; the table assigns TRBD1, which was not confirmed against the DNA. TRBV21-1 is termed a pseudogene. The CDR3 has 15 amino acids. CDR3 loop: CASSRKTIQGEKLFF. As DNA, the CDR3 is TGTGCCAGCAGCAGAAAAACCATACAGGGGGAAAAACTGTTTTTT.

The V gene is TRBV15, the J gene TRBJ2-7, with a tentative D call TRBD2 (6 bases). The V and J ends lost 5 bases and 2 bases respectively, with 19 bases between them. This CDR3 has 16 residues. Germline CDR1 is LNHNV and CDR2 is YYDKDF (reference sequence). The CDR3 DNA follows: TGTGCCACCAGCGCCGGGGGAGGCCTTCAGACCTACGAGCAGTACTTC. This translates into CATSAGGGLQTYEQYF.

A word on this clone: The junction differs from germline at one of its ends, possibly a read error. The chain carries TRBV6-5 and TRBJ2-1, with D possibly being TRBD2 (6 bases). Germline CDR1 and CDR2: MNHEY and SVGAGI. CDR3 size: 12 residues. CDR3 coding DNA: TGTGCCAGCGGGGAGATCCGGGAGCCCCGGGTCTTC. Translated, it gives CASGEIREPRVF.

The chain links TRBV7-9 to TRBJ2-5, with unresolved D. The CDR3 totals 13 residues. The germline CDR1 and CDR2 sequences are SEHNR and FQNEAQ (reference sequence). Between the trimmed V and J ends, which lost 7 bases and 2 bases, there was a span of 11 bases. In DNA form, the CDR3 reads TGTGCCAGCAACAAAGTGGGGCAAGAGACCCAGTACTTC. Translation gives CASNKVGQETQYF.

The rearrangement joins TRBV27 to TRBJ2-3; the match to TRBD1 covers 8 bases. Trimming took 0 bases from V and 1 from J; bases not matched to a gene: 9. Germline V gene lookup returns CDR1 MNHEY and CDR2 SMNVEV (reference sequence). This CDR3 is built from 18 residues. CDR3 nucleotides: TGTGCCAGCAGTTTATCAACTACAGGACAGGGAGGCACAGATACGCAGTATTTT. Protein product: CASSLSTTGQGGTDTQYF.